This T cell receptor (beta chain) was sequenced for a study of blood T cell repertoires in COVID-19. The CDR3 is made up of 13 amino acids. Trimming left V 5 bases short and J 5 bases short, with 10 bases between. Germline V gene sequence: CDR1 SGHAT, CDR2 FQNNGV. Original processing notes: Amplification of reference gene primers provided the estimated nucleated cell counts. The data were produced by immunoSEQ multiplex PCR, yet TCRdb's version contains in-frame clones alone and is incomplete. The V and J calls and clone size come from that table; D and trimming were worked out from the DNA. The sample records roughly 250,000 clones, 82% being singletons.

The TCR sequence derives from a woman aged 60-75 years with active or convalescent COVID-19. Sequencing was done on a sample of peripheral blood. The chain recombines TRBV11-2 with TRBJ1-5; D gene uncertain. The CDR3 nucleotides are TGTGCCAGCAGCCCTACCCCGGATCAGCCCCAGCATTTT. Amino acid sequence: CASSPTPDQPQHF.